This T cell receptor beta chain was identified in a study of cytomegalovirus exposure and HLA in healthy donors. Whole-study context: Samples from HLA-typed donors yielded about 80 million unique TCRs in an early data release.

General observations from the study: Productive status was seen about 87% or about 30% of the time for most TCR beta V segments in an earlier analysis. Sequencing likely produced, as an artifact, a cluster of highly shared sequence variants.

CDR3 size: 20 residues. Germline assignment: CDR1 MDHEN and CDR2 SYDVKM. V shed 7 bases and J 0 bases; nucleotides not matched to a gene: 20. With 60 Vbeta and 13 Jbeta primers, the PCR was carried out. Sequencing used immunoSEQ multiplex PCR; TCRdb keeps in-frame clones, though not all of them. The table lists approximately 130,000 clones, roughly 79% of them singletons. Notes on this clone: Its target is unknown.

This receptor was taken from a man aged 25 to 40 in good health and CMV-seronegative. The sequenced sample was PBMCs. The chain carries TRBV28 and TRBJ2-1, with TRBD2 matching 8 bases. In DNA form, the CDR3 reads TGTGCCAGCACCACTTCATTTGGGACTAGAATTGGAGGCTCCTACAATGAGCAGTTCTTC. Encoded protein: CASTTSFGTRIGGSYNEQFF.